This TCR beta chain was documented in a study of control samples from healthy donors and cancer patients. Measured with immunoSEQ multiplex PCR; TCRdb has only the in-frame clones, and not every one. The repertoire holds about 110,000 clones, with 83% as singletons. Material: blood. The TCR sequence derives from a woman aged 45-65 years in good health.

The CDR3 DNA reads as TGTGCCAGCAGCTTGGCGCAAACCTACGAGCAGTACTTC. It codes for CASSLAQTYEQYF. V is TRBV5-6 and J is TRBJ2-7, with unresolved D. The CDR3 is 13 residues long. Trimming removed 0 bases from V and 2 bases from J, with 6 bases in between. Germline V gene data show CDR1 as SGHDT and CDR2 as YYEEEE.